These 18 T cell receptor beta chains were sequenced from one sample in a study of OX40 agonist ivuxolimab in advanced cancers. Here immunoSEQ multiplex PCR was the method, and the copy in TCRdb shows in-frame clones only, minus some. The data contain approximately 49,000 clones, approximately 81% of them singletons. The material was CD4+ or CD8+ T cells sorted from blood, obtained in a trial of the OX40 agonist ivuxolimab. The receptors were gathered from an adult with an advanced solid tumor such as melanoma, head and neck, liver or kidney cancer.

The J gene is TRBJ2-2, the V gene TRBV29-1; D gene ambiguous. The CDR3 runs 11 residues. Germline values: CDR1 SQVTM, CDR2 ANQGSEA. Deletions cut 5 bases from V and 7 bases from J, with 8 bases between. In DNA, the CDR3 is TGCAGCGTTCTGGCTGTCGGGGAGCTGTTTTTT. The encoded protein is CSVLAVGELFF.

The rearrangement links TRBV11-2 to TRBJ1-1, with TRBD1 matching 12 bases. The junction had 7 bases not matched to a gene; V was cut back by 4 bases and J by 7 bases. CDR1 is SGHAT, CDR2 FQNNGV, per germline. This CDR3 contains 15 residues. This CDR3 is CASSSGTGGPNEAFF. The CDR3 DNA sequence: TGTGCCAGCAGCTCCGGGACAGGGGGCCCCAATGAAGCTTTCTTT.

The chain carries TRBV11-2 and TRBJ1-1; D is perhaps TRBD1 (6 bases). The CDR3 sequence is 14 residues long. Germline V gene lookup returns CDR1 SGHAT and CDR2 FQNNGV. Trimming stripped 0 bases from V and 6 bases from J, with 11 bases between. The CDR3 coding sequence is TGTGCCAGCAGCTTAGAACCCAGGGGAGCTGAAGCTTTCTTT. Translating it yields CASSLEPRGAEAFF.

Only a few counts were recorded for this clone. This chain links TRBV9 with TRBJ2-5, with TRBD1 as a possible D gene (5 bases). The CDR3 extends over 14 amino acids. Germline assignment: CDR1 SGDLS and CDR2 YYNGEE. The V end lost 0 bases, the J end lost 0 bases, and 6 bases lay between the germline ends. CDR3 coding DNA: TGTGCCAGCAGCGTAGAAGGGGACCAAGAGACCCAGTACTTC. As protein: CASSVEGDQETQYF.

The V and J genes are TRBV6-5 and TRBJ1-1; TRBD1 is a possible D gene (5 bases). The CDR3 runs to 16 residues. CDR1 is MNHEY and CDR2 is SVGAGI in the germline V gene. Trimming removed 0 bases from V and 4 bases from J, with 15 bases in between. In DNA form, the CDR3 reads TGTGCCAGCAGTTACTCTTTGCAGGTTAGGGGCACTGAAGCTTTCTTT. Translating it yields CASSYSLQVRGTEAFF.

This sequence joins TRBV7-7 and TRBJ1-4; D is unresolved. V was shortened by 3 bases and J by 8 bases, with 10 bases between the two germline ends. Germline V lookup: CDR1 SSHAT, CDR2 FNYEAQ (reference sequence). This CDR3 has 13 amino acids. DNA of the CDR3: TGTGCCAGCAGCTTGGGTTCGGGGGAAAAACTGTTTTTT. Protein sequence: CASSLGSGEKLFF. The whole variable domain, filled in from reference TRBV7-7 and TRBJ1-4, reads GAGVSQSPRYKVTKRGQDVTLRCDPISSHATLYWYQQALGQGPEFLTYFNYEAQPDKSGLPSDRFSAERPEGSISTLTIQRTEQRDSAMYRCASSLGSGEKLFFGSGTQLSVL.

CDR3 coding DNA: TGTGCCAGCAGCCCATCAGGAACCCCCCTTACGCAGTATTTT. This encodes CASSPSGTPLTQYF. This chain links TRBV11-3 with TRBJ2-3, with D unclear. The germline CDR1 and CDR2 sequences are SGHNT and YENEEA. V was trimmed by 5 bases and J by 8 bases, leaving 17 bases between them. The CDR3 covers 14 residues.

CDR3: CASSGGGVGNTIYF. CDR3 DNA: TGTGCCAGCAGTGGCGGGGGCGTTGGAAACACCATATATTTT. The chain carries TRBV25-1 and TRBJ1-3; the D gene is possibly TRBD1 (6 bases). The CDR3 consists of 14 residues. Germline V gives CDR1 MGHDK, CDR2 SYGVNS. Trimming took 4 bases from V and 3 from J, leaving 10 bases between them.

This rearrangement joins TRBV5-8 to TRBJ2-7; 7 bases are a match to TRBD1. Germline V gives CDR1 SGHTS, CDR2 YDEGEE. The junction had 11 bases not matched to a gene; V was cut back by 4 bases and J by 4 bases. This CDR3 is 15 amino acids long. CDR3 in DNA: TGTGCCAGCAGCCTCGGGACAGCCTTATATTACGAGCAGTACGTC. Translated, it gives CASSLGTALYYEQYV.

The chain couples TRBV4-3 to TRBJ1-5; TRBD1 agrees at 9 bases. In germline, CDR1 is LGHNA, CDR2 YSLEER. This CDR3 is built from 15 residues. V trimming: 5 bases; J trimming: 4 bases; junction bases outside the gene matches: 6. In nucleotides, the CDR3 is TGCGCCAGCAGCGGAGACAGGGGGGGAAATCAGCCCCAGCATTTT. This encodes CASSGDRGGNQPQHF.

The chain recombines TRBV10-2 with TRBJ2-1; 7 bases align to TRBD2. The V gene's germline CDR1 is WSHSY and CDR2 SAAADI. The CDR3 has 14 amino acids. The ends lost 0 bases at V and 8 bases at J; junction bases unmatched: 4. In DNA, the CDR3 is TGCGCCAGCAGTGAGTCGGCCCGGGGGGATGAGCAGTTCTTC. It encodes CASSESARGDEQFF.

As DNA, the CDR3 is TGTGCCACCAGCAGAGATAATTTGGAGGGCCAAGCTGATACGCAGTATTTT. This encodes CATSRDNLEGQADTQYF. This chain connects TRBV15 to TRBJ2-3, with D perhaps TRBD2 (6 bases). The CDR3 has 17 amino acids. V lost 0 bases, J lost 6 bases, and 19 bases lay in between. CDR1 and CDR2 from the germline V gene are LNHNV and YYDKDF (reference sequence).

The chain recombines TRBV25-1 with TRBJ2-5; D is perhaps TRBD1 (6 bases). Trimming cost V 0 bases and J 4 bases, with 18 bases left between them. This CDR3 has 17 residues. CDR1 and CDR2 from the germline V gene are MGHDK and SYGVNS. In DNA, the CDR3 is TGTGCCAGCAGTGAATATGGCTCTGGGGGCGAGGGAGAGACCCAGTACTTC. This translates into CASSEYGSGGEGETQYF.

This clone appeared once. This chain links TRBV2 with TRBJ1-5; 7 nucleotides agree with TRBD1. CDR1 is SNHLY and CDR2 is FYNNEI in the germline V gene. J gave up 1 base and V 6 bases, and 3 bases lay outside the gene matches. The CDR3 covers 14 residues. For the CDR3, the DNA is TGTGCCAGCAGCGAGGGACAGAGCAATCAGCCCCAGCATTTT. Translation gives CASSEGQSNQPQHF.

This rearrangement joins TRBV13 to TRBJ1-1, with unresolved D. The CDR3 consists of 12 residues. V was cut by 6 bases and J by 1 base, with 6 bases left in between. Germline CDR1 and CDR2: PRHDT and FYEKMQ (reference sequence). The CDR3 reads CASSMQNTEAFF. Written as DNA, the CDR3 is TGTGCCAGCAGTATGCAGAACACTGAAGCTTTCTTT.

This rearrangement joins TRBV9 to TRBJ2-3; tentative D call: TRBD1 (5 bases). V shed 1 base and J shed 2 bases, with 11 bases lying between them. From germline, CDR1 is SGDLS and CDR2 YYNGEE. CDR3 size: 15 residues. The CDR3 bases are TGTGCCAGCAGCGTACTCGGACACACCACAGATACGCAGTATTTT. Translation gives CASSVLGHTTDTQYF.

The J gene is TRBJ1-2, the V gene TRBV30, with D possibly being TRBD1 (5 bases). V was clipped by 4 bases and J by 3 bases, with 15 bases between them. Germline-derived CDR1 and CDR2 are GTSNPN and SVGIG (reference sequence). The CDR3 extends over 14 amino acids. The CDR3 DNA reads as TGTGCCTGGATGGGGGTTGGGGGTTACTATGGCTACACCTTC. Translation: CAWMGVGGYYGYTF.

The gene calls are TRBV7-6 and TRBJ2-7; either TRBD1 or TRBD2 may supply D (5 bases each). The CDR3 has 17 residues. Germline-derived CDR1 and CDR2 are SGHVS and FNYEAQ. The V end lost 4 bases, the J end lost 3 bases, and 22 bases lay between the germline ends. The CDR3, as DNA: TGTGCCAGCAGCTCGCCTTCGTATTCCGGGGACCACTACGAGCAGTACTTC. Residues: CASSSPSYSGDHYEQYF.